This T cell receptor (beta chain) was profiled in a study of CD4+ T cells in melanoma. A word on this clone: The antigen remains unidentified.

Some clones are missing from TCRdb's copy, which holds only in-frame ones; the method was immunoSEQ multiplex PCR. The sample carries about 15,000 clones, approximately 80% recorded once. Whole-study findings and limits: CD8+ T cell, macrophage and B cell function reportedly correlated with neoantigen-specific CD4+ T cells.

CDR3 length: 16 residues. CDR1 SNHLY and CDR2 FYNNEI come from the germline V gene. V lost 4 bases and J lost 0; bases outside the gene matches: 5. V and J are TRBV2 and TRBJ1-3; TRBD1 aligns across 8 bases. The origin of this receptor is a human donor with melanoma. The source material was cells from a culture (not recorded whether cultured in vitro). DNA of the CDR3: TGTGCCAGCAGTGGGGGGACAGGTCGCTCTGGAAACACCATATATTTT. Its protein is CASSGGTGRSGNTIYF.